A single sample gave rise to the 14 T cell receptor beta chains below, sequenced in a study of T cells in Graves' hyperthyroidism and ophthalmopathy. Researchers took RNA transcripts and amplified the TCR beta CDR3 regions from them. Initially, a first-round RT-PCR of the TCR CDR3 employed the HTBI primer set. Each CDR3 protein gets one entry after TCRdb re-called the multiplex PCR reads with MiXCR. The data show hundreds of thousands of distinct CDR3 sequences, about 43% seen once. The sample taken for sequencing was peripheral blood or thyroid tissue (not recorded which). The receptors shown here come from a woman between 18 and 30 years old with Graves' hyperthyroidism.

The chain links TRBV2 to TRBJ1-1; unclear D gene. V gave up 5 bases and J gave up 5 bases, with 15 bases separating them. The CDR3 length is 14 residues. Per germline, CDR1 SNHLY and CDR2 FYNNEI. This CDR3 reads CASSYSIKVTEAFF. DNA of the CDR3: TGTGCCAGCAGTTACTCGATAAAGGTGACTGAAGCTTTCTTT. Supplemented by reference TRBV2 and TRBJ1-1, the full variable domain reads EPEVTQTPSHQVTQMGQEVILRCVPISNHLYFYWYRQILGQKVEFLVSFYNNEISEKSEIFDDQFSVERPDGSNFTLKIRSTKLEDSAMYFCASSYSIKVTEAFFGQGTRLTVV.

This clonotype has ten or more counts. The chain is built from TRBV7-9 and TRBJ1-4; TRBD1 might be the D (5 bases). The CDR3 has 13 residues. The V end lost 4 bases, the J end lost 8 bases, and 11 bases lay between the germline ends. Germline CDR1 is SEHNR and CDR2 is FQNEAQ (reference sequence). The DNA of the CDR3 is TGTGCCAGCAGCTACACGGGGACGGAAAAACTGTTTTTT. It specifies CASSYTGTEKLFF. Together with reference TRBV7-9 and TRBJ1-4, the CDR3 gives the full variable domain: DTGVSQNPRHKITKRGQNVTFRCDPISEHNRLYWYRQTLGQGPEFLTYFQNEAQLEKSRLLSDRFSAERPKGSFSTLEIQRTEQGDSAMYLCASSYTGTEKLFFGSGTQLSVL.

This clonotype has a count of ten or more. CDR3 DNA: TGTGCCAGCAGCCGGGACAAGGAGGGGTATGGCTACACCTTC. Translating gives CASSRDKEGYGYTF. The gene calls are TRBV7-6 and TRBJ1-2, with a tentative D call TRBD1 (6 bases). There are 14 residues in the CDR3. The germline V and J ends were trimmed by 5 bases and 5 bases, with 15 bases remaining between them. Germline CDR1 and CDR2: SGHVS and FNYEAQ.

The DNA of the CDR3 is TGTGCCATCAGTGTCCGACAGAAGACTGAAGCTTTCTTT. Translated: CAISVRQKTEAFF. The rearrangement uses TRBV10-3 and TRBJ1-1; tentatively, D is TRBD1 (5 bases). There are 13 residues in the CDR3. The germline V gene encodes CDR1 ENHRY and CDR2 SYGVKD. Trimming took 4 bases from V and 5 from J, leaving 11 bases between them.

This clonotype was seen at least ten times. The rearrangement joins TRBV24-1 to TRBJ2-7; 8 nucleotides agree with TRBD2. The length of the CDR3 is 13 residues. Germline assignment: CDR1 KGHDR and CDR2 SFDVKD. The V segment lost 7 bases and the J segment 4 bases; nucleotides outside the gene matches: 5. The CDR3 region is CATSQRERYEQYF. CDR3 in DNA: TGTGCCACCAGCCAGCGGGAGAGGTACGAGCAGTACTTC.

This clonotype was seen many times. The chain recombines TRBV7-9 with TRBJ2-7; tentatively, D is TRBD1 (6 bases). V was shortened by 1 base and J by 7 bases, with 11 bases between the two germline ends. The CDR3 is 13 residues long. Germline V gene sequence: CDR1 SEHNR, CDR2 FQNEAQ (reference sequence). The CDR3 DNA is TGTGCCAGCAGCTTAGGGAACAGGGATGAGCAGTACTTC. It translates to CASSLGNRDEQYF.

The V and J genes are TRBV2 and TRBJ1-6, with D possibly being TRBD1 (5 bases). Germline CDR1 is SNHLY and CDR2 is FYNNEI. The CDR3 length is 15 residues. Trimming stripped 6 bases from V and 7 bases from J, with 16 bases between. As DNA, the CDR3 is TGTGCCAGCAGCCCCGGGACCCACAGCAATTCACCCCTCCACTTT. This encodes CASSPGTHSNSPLHF.

The V and J genes are TRBV4-1 and TRBJ1-6, with D uncertain. The CDR3 totals 15 residues. V lost 0 bases and J lost 10, with 13 bases in between. CDR1 and CDR2 from the germline V gene are MGHRA and YSYEKL. This CDR3 reads CASSQEISGGSPLHF. CDR3 sequence (DNA): TGCGCCAGCAGCCAAGAGATCTCAGGTGGATCACCCCTCCACTTT.

The rearrangement uses TRBV20-1 and TRBJ2-3; 10 nucleotides agree with TRBD1. From germline, CDR1 is DFQATT and CDR2 SNEGSKA (reference sequence). The CDR3 length is 15 residues. Trimming took 6 bases from V and 3 from J; bases not matched to a gene: 9. Here the CDR3 reads CSADRGQVRTDTQYF. CDR3 in DNA: TGCAGTGCCGACAGGGGGCAGGTTCGAACAGATACGCAGTATTTT.

Points on this clonotype: Germline and junction disagree at one end, which may indicate a read error. The rearrangement uses TRBV5-1 and TRBJ2-7; the D call may be TRBD1 or TRBD2 (5 bases each). The germline V gene encodes CDR1 SGHRS and CDR2 YFSETQ. The CDR3 consists of 15 residues. CDR3: CASSTPGPISYEQYF. DNA for the CDR3: TGTGCCAGCAGTACGCCGGGACCTATCTCCTACGAGCAGTACTTC.

Regarding this clonotype: The conserved phenylalanine or tryptophan is not found at the CDR3 terminus, so this likely reflects a read error. Because the CDR3's place on the DNA is in doubt, the DNA is left out and the CDR3 is given as listed by TCRdb. The gene calls are TRBV7-2 and TRBJ1-4; the table's TRBD1 call for D was not verified on the DNA. Germline V gives CDR1 SGHTA, CDR2 FQGNSA. Counting both end residues, the CDR3 totals 10 amino acids. The CDR3 is CASSAGGQIG.

The chain carries TRBV24-1 and TRBJ2-6, with D tentatively TRBD2 (5 bases). V dropped 2 bases and J dropped 9 bases, with 7 bases sitting between them. The CDR3 loop spans 13 amino acids. CDR1 is KGHDR and CDR2 is SFDVKD in the germline V gene. The CDR3 loop is CATSDSRDNVLTF. The CDR3 nucleotides are TGTGCCACCAGTGATTCCCGGGACAACGTCCTGACTTTC.

The gene calls are TRBV7-3 and TRBJ2-7; D gene unclear. Deletions cut 5 bases from V and 5 bases from J, with 10 bases between. This CDR3 spans 12 amino acids. The V gene's germline CDR1 is SGHTA and CDR2 FQGTGA. In DNA, the CDR3 is TGTGCCAGCAGCGCGATCCGGGACGAGCAGTACTTC. Encoded protein: CASSAIRDEQYF.

The chain uses TRBV25-1 and TRBJ2-5; tentatively, D is TRBD1 or TRBD2 (5 bases each). The CDR3 sequence is 12 residues long. Germline V lookup: CDR1 MGHDK, CDR2 SYGVNS. V gave up 8 bases and J gave up 5 bases, with 12 bases separating them. CDR3 loop: CASGTRTETQYF. CDR3 nucleotides: TGTGCCAGCGGGACCAGGACGGAGACCCAGTACTTC.